This T cell receptor (beta chain) was documented in a study of cytomegalovirus exposure and HLA in healthy donors (dated by TCRdb to the late 2010s). At the level of the whole study: An earlier analysis of 587 of the donors reported approximately 260 Gb of sequence data and 100 million to 120 million unique TCR beta sequences obtained from around 180 million T cells. An early release covering more than 500 HLA-typed donors comprised approximately 290 gigabases of sequencing data and roughly 85 million unique TCR sequences. Of the roughly 390 genotyped donors, about 84% fell in the genetic ancestry cluster associated with self-reported Caucasian donors. The aim of the study was to test whether cataloging public T cell receptors could identify signatures of past pathogen exposure. Using immunosequencing, the study profiled T cell repertoires from around 680 subjects and related those repertoires to cytomegalovirus serostatus. Besides the first cohort of 500 to 700 subjects, a separate validation cohort made up of 120 different subjects was used. To predict cytomegalovirus infection status, the study combined high-throughput TCR immunosequencing, statistical association of individual TCRs with disease status, and machine learning. To study patterns of TCR occurrence, a later analysis re-analyzed previously published TCR beta repertoires from hundreds of donors and added high-resolution HLA genotyping. Rather than using new phenotypic data, the later analysis identified candidate immune exposures from TCR beta sequences and from how often those sequences occurred across donors. In an earlier analysis of 550 to 700 of the donors, high-throughput TCR beta sequencing was used to judge whether each TCR beta V gene segment behaved as functional or pseudogenic. Alongside the repertoire data, information on donor age, sex, ethnicity and CMV serostatus was compiled. A later genetic analysis took genome-wide SNP genotypes for about 55% of the roughly 700 donors and used that subset as a discovery cohort. All discovery cohort repertoires had been generated using a single sequencing platform. Class I and class II HLA loci were covered by the typing at four-digit resolution. The number of typed donors differed by locus: 629-630 for A, B, C, DRB1 and DQB1; 522 for DQA1; around 610 for DPA1; and 400 to 480 for DPB1. About five DR-DQ haplotypes were handled as single units for association and clustering, since linkage in the cohort was strong. Among a few hundred genotyped donors of the cohort, an average of approximately 230,000 unique TCR beta nucleotide sequences were sequenced per donor, roughly 18% of them non-productive.

The paper as a whole reports these results and caveats: Compared with the roughly 700-donor mean, donors in an Asian-associated ancestry cluster had fewer N-insertions in productive TCRs, according to a later genetic analysis. A few of the identified cytomegalovirus-associated TCR beta chains were confirmed in vitro to be specific for cytomegalovirus antigens. Presence/absence analyses assumed roughly uniform sequencing depth across donors, an assumption that may not hold. The classifier was reported to diagnose cytomegalovirus status with high specificity and sensitivity in both the original and validation cohorts. Some IMGT-functional V segments, including TRBV6-2 and TRBV6-3, could not be told apart with the 87-base-pair reads, so those segments were excluded. Most CMV-associated TCR beta chains appeared to be HLA-restricted in a later analysis, and the HLA associations seemed to be driven largely by CMV exposure. In a later analysis, several top co-occurrence clusters were reported to appear linked to parvovirus B19, influenza, CMV and Epstein-Barr virus. Only TCR beta chains were sequenced in this cohort, and the absence of alpha or paired-chain data limited detectable features. In the study, 150 to 200 TCR beta chains were listed as associated with cytomegalovirus. It was suggested by the authors that the approach could potentially be generalized to other disease states and immunological phenotypes. Most TCR sequences were observed very rarely across donors, whereas some public TCRs were present in many individuals. Compared with equally common non-associated chains, HLA-associated TCR beta chains in a later analysis were more clonally expanded and had lower generation probabilities. Because counts were too low, seventeen rarely observed V segments, including chromosome 9 orphons, were excluded from the earlier analysis of about 500 of the donors. A further reported finding was that TCR beta sequences accurately predicted the HLA-A and HLA-B alleles for most subjects in the first cohort. For the cohort, immune exposure information was limited to CMV serostatus. A cluster of highly shared sequence variants was judged likely to be a technical artifact of the sequencing pipeline. Assigning TCR associations to individual alleles was difficult when HLA alleles, especially DR and DQ, strongly co-occurred. Broadly in line with IMGT annotations, most TCR beta V segments showed up in productive rearrangements about 87% or about 30% of the time in an earlier analysis of 450 to 600 of the donors. In a later analysis, TCR association rates were found to vary across HLA loci, with the most associated TCRs seen for DRB1 alleles and the fewest for HLA-C alleles. An association between a missense DCLRE1C variant and V-gene and J-gene trimming of TCR beta chains was found in a later genetic analysis and replicated in an independent cohort. In a later analysis, about 16,000 TCR beta sequences were associated with specific HLA alleles at a false discovery rate of 0.05. HLA typing was unavailable for some donors at each locus, so association tests used only the typed subset. Linkage disequilibrium might explain the correlated functional status among segregating V segments, but an unknown experimental factor could not be ruled out.

In total, fewer than 750 healthy bone marrow donors made up the cohort. At the time of sampling, every cohort member was nominally healthy, though immune exposures that went unrecorded were likely present. The donor tested CMV seropositive and was one of the 289 seropositive cohort members. Every donor gave a peripheral blood sample, and the peripheral blood mononuclear cells from that sample were used for TCR beta sequencing. The Qiagen DNeasy Blood Extraction Kit was used to extract genomic DNA from the blood cell samples. Unmatched junction bases come to 9, with V trimmed by 9 bases and J by 1 base. The germline V gene (reference sequence) gives CDR1 as SGHNT and CDR2 as YYREEE. The CDR3 sequence holds 15 residues, the cysteine and phenylalanine included. Just CDR3 DNA is preserved here, 45 bases in frame from base 1. This clone was recorded only once. What this receptor recognizes is not known. Nothing much larger sits one base from this clone, and base qualities are not available.

Library construction relied on the immunoSEQ multiplex PCR assay. For the multiplex PCR, a mixture combining 60 forward primers for TCR Vbeta segments and 13 reverse primers for TCR Jbeta segments was used. Amplification of the CDR3 region of rearranged TCR beta genes was performed with a multiplex PCR assay on genomic DNA. The amplified TCR beta libraries were sequenced on the Illumina HiSeq System as 87-base-pair reads. In the original analysis: A later analysis counted about 80 million unique TCR beta chains across the 500 to 850 repertoires, and around 9.9 million of these chains were shared by at least two donors. To remove PCR and sequencing errors, raw reads were error-corrected and collapsed into unique sequences using a nearest-neighbor algorithm that merged closely related sequences. To assign V, D and J gene segments, CDR3 sequences were aligned to IMGT reference sequences. Each retained sequence needed at least a six-nucleotide match to both a V gene segment and a J gene segment. A rearrangement counted as productive if the CDR3 had no stop codons and remained in frame with V and J, and every other rearrangement counted as non-productive. Following IMGT convention, CDR3 was defined as the stretch from the second conserved V-encoded cysteine to the conserved J-encoded phenylalanine. The earlier analysis of some 580 of the donors excluded any sequence lacking an unambiguous match to a single V gene segment. In an earlier analysis of some 590 of the donors, V segments were called functional above 56.7% productive rearrangements and were called segregating when the between-donor standard deviation exceeded 5%. A statistical classification framework was built for diagnosing cytomegalovirus status from the catalog of TCR beta chain sequences. In a later analysis, TCR nucleotide sequences were compared against IMGT/GENE-DB human TR gene sequences so that V and J genes could be assigned. A later analysis assigned CDR3 sequences and most-parsimonious VDJ recombination scenarios with the TCRdist pipeline. In a later analysis, every TCR beta chain was defined by the combination of its CDR3 amino acid sequence and its V-gene family, and reads without a unique V-gene family were dropped. In a later analysis, around 650 highly shared, low-generation-probability nucleotide sequences were removed to address suspected cross-contamination and a sequencing artifact. In a later analysis, a clonal expansion index for each public chain was calculated from normalized within-repertoire ranks of inferred template counts. In a later analysis, generation probabilities were computed using a VDJ recombination model fitted to out-of-frame rearrangements, and the results were checked against IGoR. In a later analysis, hypergeometric tests were used to score TCR-TCR, TCR-HLA and TCR-CMV co-occurrence, with a repertoire-size bias correction applied to TCR pairs. False discovery rates were estimated in a later analysis by permuting HLA or CMV assignments 20 times. In a later analysis, co-occurring TCRs were grouped with DBSCAN, and TCRdist sequence similarity was added when clustering was performed within HLA-allele-positive subsets. Repertoires with fewer than 30,000 or more than 120,000 public chains, plus five repertoires with anomalous nucleotide sharing, were excluded from co-occurrence clustering. TCRdb re-hosts the immuneACCESS table, in-frame sequences only. Its copies lack some clones; in the studies checked, an unresolved V gene accounts for under half of them, and the cause for the rest is not known. That table furnishes V, J and clone size, whereas the DNA furnished D and trimming. Across this sample there are 150,000 to 200,000 clones, with 70% to 85% seen only once. The ten largest clones take up roughly 2% of the sample.

The receptor was derived from a man aged 50-60 years in good health and CMV-seropositive. This sequence uses TRBV5-4 and TRBJ2-1; the central 8 bases match TRBD2. Source material: PBMCs. The nucleotide sequence reads as follows: TGTGCCATTCCGGGGGGGGCGGGGTCCTACAATGAGCAGTTCTTC. Its translation is CAIPGGAGSYNEQFF.